Listed below are T cell receptor beta chains from one sample, sequenced in a study of blood T cell repertoires in COVID-19. Clones were sequenced by immunoSEQ multiplex PCR, and TCRdb holds only the in-frame ones, with some missing. Of a few hundred thousand clones listed, 86% are singletons. Specimen: peripheral blood. The receptors were sampled from a woman in her sixties or seventies with COVID-19, enrolled during active disease. Each CDR3 is given with its conserved first and last residue. The D gene is left open where the match is weak. Size tells how often a clone was seen (once, few, many) or the class of an expanded clone, and some rows leave it out.

V gene: TRBV7-6; D gene: .; clone size: once; J gene: TRBJ1-2; CDR3 protein: CASSPLGTAGTYGYTF; CDR3 DNA: TGTGCCAGCAGCCCACTAGGGACGGCGGGAACATATGGCTACACCTTC
V gene: TRBV12-5; D gene: .; clone size: .; J gene: TRBJ2-1; CDR3 protein: CASGHGGSAEQFF; CDR3 DNA: TGTGCTAGTGGTCACGGGGGTTCCGCTGAGCAGTTCTTC
V gene: TRBV5-1; D gene: .; clone size: .; J gene: TRBJ2-1; CDR3 protein: CASSLSIGAYNEQFF; CDR3 DNA: TGCGCCAGCAGCTTGAGTATCGGTGCCTACAATGAGCAGTTCTTC
V gene: TRBV19; D gene: .; clone size: once; J gene: TRBJ1-2; CDR3 protein: CASSVQGHYGYTF; CDR3 DNA: TGTGCCAGTAGTGTCCAGGGCCACTATGGCTACACCTTC
V gene: TRBV30; D gene: .; clone size: .; J gene: TRBJ2-7; CDR3 protein: CAWTRGQFYEQYF; CDR3 DNA: TGTGCCTGGACCAGAGGACAGTTTTACGAGCAGTACTTC
V gene: TRBV12-3/TRBV12-4; D gene: .; clone size: .; J gene: TRBJ1-4; CDR3 protein: CASSSRGEKLFF; CDR3 DNA: TGTGCCAGCAGTTCCCGAGGGGAAAAACTGTTTTTT
V gene: TRBV9; D gene: .; clone size: .; J gene: TRBJ1-2; CDR3 protein: CTSSPRAGGPGYTF; CDR3 DNA: TGTACCAGCAGCCCGAGGGCAGGAGGGCCTGGCTACACCTTC
V gene: TRBV7-3; D gene: TRBD2; clone size: .; J gene: TRBJ2-1; CDR3 protein: CASNSGGMDNEQFF; CDR3 DNA: TGTGCCAGCAATTCCGGGGGGATGGACAATGAGCAGTTCTTC
V gene: TRBV5-5; D gene: .; clone size: .; J gene: TRBJ1-3; CDR3 protein: CASSLEGLGNTIYF; CDR3 DNA: TGTGCCAGCAGCTTGGAGGGACTTGGAAACACCATATATTTT
V gene: TRBV6-8; D gene: TRBD1; clone size: .; J gene: TRBJ2-2; CDR3 protein: CASSYDRGLTGELFF; CDR3 DNA: TGTGCCAGCAGTTACGACAGGGGGCTGACCGGGGAGCTGTTTTTT
V gene: TRBV30; D gene: .; clone size: .; J gene: TRBJ1-5; CDR3 protein: CAWGLRQPQHF; CDR3 DNA: TGTGCCTGGGGACTCAGACAGCCCCAGCATTTT
V gene: TRBV4-2; D gene: TRBD2; clone size: few; J gene: TRBJ2-3; CDR3 protein: CASSLKRGGYTDTQYF; CDR3 DNA: TGTGCCAGCAGCCTCAAGCGGGGGGGCTACACAGATACGCAGTATTTT
V gene: TRBV13; D gene: .; clone size: .; J gene: TRBJ1-1; CDR3 protein: CASSHGQIVVEAFF; CDR3 DNA: TGTGCCAGCAGCCACGGACAGATAGTAGTCGAAGCTTTCTTT
V gene: TRBV5-1; D gene: TRBD1; clone size: .; J gene: TRBJ2-7; CDR3 protein: CASSLTGGSVYEQYF; CDR3 DNA: TGCGCCAGCAGCTTAACAGGGGGCTCGGTCTACGAGCAGTACTTC
V gene: TRBV5-4; D gene: .; clone size: once; J gene: TRBJ1-1; CDR3 protein: CASSLLERGTEAFF; CDR3 DNA: TGTGCCAGCAGCTTGCTTGAGAGAGGGACTGAAGCTTTCTTT
V gene: TRBV30; D gene: TRBD1; clone size: .; J gene: TRBJ1-2; CDR3 protein: CAWFNPGQGTYGYTF; CDR3 DNA: TGTGCCTGGTTCAACCCGGGACAGGGGACCTATGGCTACACCTTC
V gene: TRBV5-4; D gene: .; clone size: .; J gene: TRBJ1-2; CDR3 protein: CASSATSGKYGYTF; CDR3 DNA: TGTGCCAGCAGCGCAACCTCAGGGAAGTATGGCTACACCTTC
V gene: TRBV10-3; D gene: TRBD2; clone size: .; J gene: TRBJ2-3; CDR3 protein: CAISESGTSGVDTQYF; CDR3 DNA: TGTGCCATCAGTGAATCCGGGACTAGCGGGGTAGATACGCAGTATTTT
V gene: TRBV11-2; D gene: TRBD1; clone size: .; J gene: TRBJ1-1; CDR3 protein: CASSSRPQGLMGTKTEAFF; CDR3 DNA: TGTGCCAGCAGCTCAAGACCACAGGGGTTGATGGGAACGAAGACTGAAGCTTTCTTT
V gene: TRBV10-3; D gene: TRBD1; clone size: .; J gene: TRBJ1-6; CDR3 protein: CAISEVLGQGSSPLHF; CDR3 DNA: TGTGCCATCAGTGAAGTCCTGGGACAGGGCTCTTCACCCCTCCACTTT
V gene: TRBV6-5; D gene: .; clone size: .; J gene: TRBJ1-1; CDR3 protein: CASSLAPGAPTEAFF; CDR3 DNA: TGTGCCAGCAGTCTCGCTCCAGGGGCGCCCACTGAAGCTTTCTTT
V gene: TRBV9; D gene: .; clone size: .; J gene: TRBJ1-2; CDR3 protein: CASSVEAGTNYGYTF; CDR3 DNA: TGTGCCAGCAGCGTAGAGGCAGGAACTAACTATGGCTACACCTTC
V gene: TRBV5-1; D gene: TRBD2; clone size: .; J gene: TRBJ2-5; CDR3 protein: CASSVMAGGGETQYF; CDR3 DNA: TGCGCCAGCAGCGTCATGGCGGGGGGAGGAGAGACCCAGTACTTC
V gene: TRBV5-4; D gene: TRBD1; clone size: .; J gene: TRBJ2-7; CDR3 protein: CASSLGQGAGSYEQYF; CDR3 DNA: TGTGCCAGCAGCTTGGGACAGGGGGCAGGCTCCTACGAGCAGTACTTC
V gene: TRBV5-6; D gene: .; clone size: .; J gene: TRBJ2-3; CDR3 protein: CASSLSPAALRQYF; CDR3 DNA: TGTGCCAGCAGCCTCTCCCCCGCGGCCCTTCGGCAGTATTTT
V gene: TRBV11-3; D gene: .; clone size: .; J gene: TRBJ1-3; CDR3 protein: CASSPGLGGNTIYF; CDR3 DNA: TGTGCCAGCAGCCCAGGGCTTGGGGGAAACACCATATATTTT
V gene: TRBV30; D gene: .; clone size: .; J gene: TRBJ1-4; CDR3 protein: CAWSVGLETNEKLFF; CDR3 DNA: TGTGCCTGGAGCGTCGGGTTGGAGACTAATGAAAAACTGTTTTTT
V gene: TRBV18; D gene: .; clone size: .; J gene: TRBJ1-1; CDR3 protein: CASSPGGLGEAFF; CDR3 DNA: TGTGCCAGCTCACCAGGGGGGTTGGGTGAAGCTTTCTTT
V gene: TRBV18; D gene: TRBD1; clone size: .; J gene: TRBJ2-7; CDR3 protein: CASSPRDRGGSYEQYF; CDR3 DNA: TGTGCCAGCTCACCACGGGACAGGGGAGGGTCCTACGAGCAGTACTTC
V gene: TRBV5-1; D gene: .; clone size: .; J gene: TRBJ2-1; CDR3 protein: CASSFGAPYNEQFF; CDR3 DNA: TGCGCCAGCAGCTTTGGGGCCCCGTACAATGAGCAGTTCTTC
V gene: TRBV9; D gene: .; clone size: .; J gene: TRBJ2-1; CDR3 protein: CASSVEGFDYNEQFF; CDR3 DNA: TGTGCCAGCAGCGTAGAGGGGTTTGATTACAATGAGCAGTTCTTC
V gene: TRBV7-2; D gene: .; clone size: .; J gene: TRBJ1-4; CDR3 protein: CASSLVDRPNEKLFF; CDR3 DNA: TGTGCCAGCAGCTTAGTCGACAGACCTAATGAAAAACTGTTTTTT
V gene: TRBV7-9; D gene: TRBD1; clone size: once; J gene: TRBJ1-6; CDR3 protein: CASSLVSGGLNSPLHF; CDR3 DNA: TGTGCCAGCAGCTTAGTTTCAGGGGGCCTTAATTCACCCCTCCACTTT
V gene: TRBV9; D gene: TRBD1; clone size: .; J gene: TRBJ1-2; CDR3 protein: CASRMDLQGASNYGYTF; CDR3 DNA: TGTGCCAGCAGGATGGACCTACAGGGGGCCTCTAACTATGGCTACACCTTC
V gene: TRBV3-1/TRBV3-2; D gene: TRBD2; clone size: .; J gene: TRBJ2-3; CDR3 protein: CASRGVAGRGGTQYF; CDR3 DNA: TGTGCCAGCAGGGGAGTAGCGGGGAGAGGAGGTACGCAGTATTTT
V gene: TRBV27; D gene: .; clone size: .; J gene: TRBJ2-5; CDR3 protein: CASSFGPQETQYF; CDR3 DNA: TGTGCCAGCAGTTTTGGGCCACAAGAGACCCAGTACTTC
V gene: TRBV9; D gene: TRBD1; clone size: .; J gene: TRBJ2-7; CDR3 protein: CASSVGQGDEQYF; CDR3 DNA: TGTGCCAGCAGCGTAGGACAGGGTGACGAGCAGTACTTC
V gene: TRBV6-2/TRBV6-3; D gene: .; clone size: .; J gene: TRBJ2-7; CDR3 protein: CASSYDRFPYEQYF; CDR3 DNA: TGTGCCAGCAGTTACGACAGGTTTCCCTACGAGCAGTACTTC
V gene: TRBV5-1; D gene: .; clone size: .; J gene: TRBJ2-6; CDR3 protein: CASGVTGGENSGANVLTF; CDR3 DNA: TGCGCCAGCGGCGTAACAGGGGGGGAAAACTCTGGGGCCAACGTCCTGACTTTC
V gene: TRBV9; D gene: .; clone size: .; J gene: TRBJ2-5; CDR3 protein: CASSLGAGAQETQYF; CDR3 DNA: TGTGCCAGCAGCCTAGGGGCGGGGGCCCAAGAGACCCAGTACTTC
V gene: TRBV6-5; D gene: TRBD2; clone size: .; J gene: TRBJ2-5; CDR3 protein: CASSSILRGGVETQYF; CDR3 DNA: TGTGCCAGCAGTTCCATTCTCCGCGGGGGGGTTGAGACCCAGTACTTC